Here is one TCR beta chain with its context. Germline CDR1 reads MGHRA; CDR2 reads YSYEKL. The length of the CDR3 is 14 residues. V lost 0 bases, J lost 2 bases, and 1 base stayed unmatched. This sample is drawn from a study of blood T cell repertoires in COVID-19. The wider study: The United States, Italy and Spain were the sources of the acute and convalescent COVID-19 samples.

Sequenced by immunoSEQ multiplex PCR; TCRdb stores in-frame clones only, minus some. The table includes fewer than 85,000 clones, 88% detected once. This clonotype was obtained from a man in his fifties or sixties with active COVID-19. Sequenced sample: peripheral blood. The chain is built from TRBV4-1 and TRBJ2-7; 7 bases agree with TRBD1. CDR3 protein: CASSQEGGPYEQYF. The DNA of the CDR3 is TGCGCCAGCAGCCAAGAAGGGGGCCCCTACGAGCAGTACTTC.